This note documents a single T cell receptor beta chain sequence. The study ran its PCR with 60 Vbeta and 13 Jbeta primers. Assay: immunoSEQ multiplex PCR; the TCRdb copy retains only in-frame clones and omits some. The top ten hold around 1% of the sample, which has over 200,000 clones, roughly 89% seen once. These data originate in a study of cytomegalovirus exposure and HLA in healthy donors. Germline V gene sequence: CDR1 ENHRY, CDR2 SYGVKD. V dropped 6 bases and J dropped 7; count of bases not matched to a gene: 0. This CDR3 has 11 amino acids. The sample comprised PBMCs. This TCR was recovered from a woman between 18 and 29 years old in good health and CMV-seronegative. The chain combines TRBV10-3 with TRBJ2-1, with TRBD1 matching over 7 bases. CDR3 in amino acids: CAISRGNEQFF. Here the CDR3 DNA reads TGTGCCATCAGCAGGGGGAATGAGCAGTTCTTC.